The clone carrying this T cell receptor beta chain was seen only once. What it binds is unknown. Incorporated into the TCR beta cDNA libraries were unique molecular identifiers, which served to reduce PCR and sequencing biases. Once about 0.95 to 10 million T cells were used, some 500,000 cDNA molecules resulted. TCRdb processed the PCR reads anew with MiXCR; each CDR3 protein has one entry. The sample carries some 500,000 distinct CDR3 sequences, roughly 45% recorded once. The record originates from a study of post-analysis software for immune sequencing data. About the study: Relapsing-remitting, secondary progressive and progressive-relapsing multiple sclerosis courses were included.

Germline V CDR1 and CDR2: SGHTA, FQGNSA. This CDR3 has 13 residues. The V and J ends lost 6 bases and 2 bases respectively, with 10 bases between them. The study's findings and limits: TRBV5-6, TRBV5-1 and TRBV20-1 belonged to a set of roughly 5 TRBV segments that were more frequent in patients than controls. Co-batched samples clustered tightly together by F measure. Relative to controls, patients with multiple sclerosis showed significantly lower normalized Chao1 diversity.

This TCR was sampled from a girl aged 5 to 17 with multiple sclerosis. The chain couples TRBV7-2 to TRBJ2-5; D is possibly TRBD2 (6 bases). The sequencing sample was made of blood. The CDR3 DNA reads TGTGCCAGCAGGTCCGCGGGGCAAGAGACCCAGTACTTC. Amino acid sequence: CASRSAGQETQYF.